Shown below are 26 T cell receptor beta chains from a single sample sequenced in a study of graft-versus-host responses after intestinal transplantation. Using immunoSEQ multiplex PCR, the repertoire was profiled, and TCRdb retains in-frame clones only, with some absent. The sample shows approximately 100,000 clones, roughly 93% of them seen only once. Their recognized antigens are unknown. This sample comprised unstimulated CD8+ T cells sorted from spleen or lymph node cells, obtained before intestinal transplant. These receptors were taken from a human donor who received an intestinal transplant.

The V call is TRBV30, the J call TRBJ2-1, with D tentatively TRBD1 (6 bases). The CDR3 is made up of 13 amino acids. Looked up from germline, CDR1 is GTSNPN and CDR2 is SVGIG (reference sequence). Trimming took 3 bases from V and 8 from J, leaving 14 bases between them. The CDR3 spells CAWSYTGTDEQFF. The CDR3 DNA reads TGTGCCTGGAGCTATACAGGGACGGATGAGCAGTTCTTC.

The sample holds one count of this clone. The CDR3 DNA follows: TGTGCCAGCAGCCCAAGACTAGCGGGGAGGATGGGCAATGAGCAGTTCTTC. This encodes CASSPRLAGRMGNEQFF. The rearrangement links TRBV7-9 to TRBJ2-1; TRBD2 matches 11 bases. The CDR3 is made up of 17 amino acids. The V and J ends lost 5 bases and 6 bases, in that order; junction bases with no gene match: 12. CDR1 SEHNR and CDR2 FQNEAQ come from the germline V gene (reference sequence).

This clone has only one observation. The rearrangement joins TRBV5-5 to TRBJ1-2; 8 bases map to TRBD1. V dropped 2 bases and J dropped 4; count of bases not matched to a gene: 10. The germline V gene has CDR1 SGHKS and CDR2 YYEKEE (reference sequence). The CDR3 length is 16 residues. The CDR3 region is CASSFPSGTGGYGYTF. CDR3 in DNA: TGTGCCAGCAGCTTTCCGTCCGGGACAGGAGGCTATGGCTACACCTTC.

V and J are TRBV19 and TRBJ2-2; TRBD1 aligns across 8 bases. CDR3 size: 14 residues. Trimming cost V 5 bases and J 9 bases; bases outside gene matches: 8. From germline, CDR1 is LNHDA and CDR2 SQIVND (reference sequence). The CDR3 DNA follows: TGTGCCAGTAGTCAGCAGGGGGCTTCCCGGGAGCTGTTTTTT. Amino acids: CASSQQGASRELFF.

The genes are TRBV5-6 and TRBJ1-6, with TRBD1 identical over 7 bases. CDR1 SGHDT and CDR2 YYEEEE come from the germline V gene. V lost 1 base, J lost 8 bases, and 9 bases stayed unmatched. The CDR3 has 16 amino acids. Here the CDR3 DNA reads TGTGCCAGCAGCTTGATGACAGGGCAGGTTGATTCACCCCTCCACTTT. Its protein is CASSLMTGQVDSPLHF. Combining the CDR3 with reference TRBV5-6 and TRBJ1-6 gives the whole variable domain DAGVTQSPTHLIKTRGQQVTLRCSPKSGHDTVSWYQQALGQGPQFIFQYYEEEERQRGNFPDRFSGHQFPNYSSELNVNALLLGDSALYLCASSLMTGQVDSPLHFGNGTRLTVT.

J is TRBJ2-3 and V is TRBV4-1; 10 bases map to TRBD1. From germline, CDR1 is MGHRA and CDR2 YSYEKL. The CDR3 has 14 residues. The ends lost 4 bases at V and 3 bases at J; junction bases unmatched: 1. The CDR3 region has the DNA TGCGCCAGCAGCCCGGACAGGGGGACAGATACGCAGTATTTT. Translation gives CASSPDRGTDTQYF.

This clone was counted once. This chain uses TRBV7-9 with TRBJ2-7; D tentatively fits TRBD1 or TRBD2 (5 bases each). CDR1 and CDR2 from the germline V gene are SEHNR and FQNEAQ (reference sequence). This CDR3 is 14 amino acids long. Trimming cost V 2 bases and J 4 bases, with 12 bases left between them. The CDR3 reads CASSLPGPKYEQYF. The CDR3 nucleotides are TGTGCCAGCAGCTTACCGGGACCGAAGTACGAGCAGTACTTC. The full variable domain, with the rest looked up from reference TRBV7-9 and TRBJ2-7, is DTGVSQNPRHKITKRGQNVTFRCDPISEHNRLYWYRQTLGQGPEFLTYFQNEAQLEKSRLLSDRFSAERPKGSFSTLEIQRTEQGDSAMYLCASSLPGPKYEQYFGPGTRLTVT.

This clone occurred once. The V and J genes are TRBV28 and TRBJ2-3; the match to TRBD2 covers 7 bases. Germline CDR1 MDHEN, CDR2 SYDVKM. The CDR3 has 15 residues. The junction had 7 bases not matched to a gene; V was cut back by 7 bases and J by 0 bases. The DNA for the CDR3 is TGTGCCAGCATCCCTTTAGCGGGCAGCACAGATACGCAGTATTTT. This gives the protein CASIPLAGSTDTQYF.

J is TRBJ2-5 and V is TRBV10-2; 11 bases line up with TRBD2. The J call may be faulty, since TRBJ2-7 better matches the DNA end. The CDR3 totals 14 residues. Germline CDR1 and CDR2: WSHSY and SAAADI. The CDR3 nucleotides read TGCGCCAGCACTACTAGCGGGGGTCTCTACGAGCAGTACTTC. The encoded protein is CASTTSGGLYEQYF.

In its sample, this clone was seen once. The J gene is TRBJ2-7, the V gene TRBV4-3; D is unclear. Trimming left V 3 bases short and J 4 bases short, with 10 bases between. The CDR3 length is 13 residues. Germline values: CDR1 LGHNA, CDR2 YSLEER. This CDR3 is CASSHGEQYEQYF. Here the CDR3 DNA reads TGCGCCAGCAGCCATGGAGAACAGTACGAGCAGTACTTC.

The CDR3 sequence: CASSAGQGRDEQFF. The CDR3 DNA sequence: TGTGCCAGCAGCGCTGGACAGGGGAGGGATGAGCAGTTCTTC. The gene calls are TRBV9 and TRBJ2-1; 9 positions agree with TRBD1. CDR3 size: 14 residues. The germline gives CDR1 SGDLS, CDR2 YYNGEE. V was clipped by 3 bases and J by 8 bases; unmatched bases: 6.

The chain joins TRBV6-5 to TRBJ1-1; tentatively, D is TRBD1 (5 bases). Trimming took 2 bases from V and 5 from J, leaving 12 bases between them. The germline CDR1 and CDR2 sequences are MNHEY and SVGAGI. This CDR3 comprises 14 residues. The chain's CDR3 is CASSYEPGRTEAFF. The CDR3, as DNA: TGTGCCAGCAGTTACGAACCGGGGCGGACTGAAGCTTTCTTT.

V and J are TRBV6-6 and TRBJ1-5, with D tentatively TRBD1 (5 bases). Germline assignment: CDR1 MNHNY and CDR2 SVGAGI (reference sequence). This CDR3 spans 16 amino acids. V was shortened by 4 bases and J by 3 bases, with 16 bases between the two germline ends. The DNA for the CDR3 is TGTGCCAGCAGTTGGGCGGTCGGGGGTTTCAATCAGCCCCAGCATTTT. Protein sequence: CASSWAVGGFNQPQHF.

J is TRBJ2-1 and V is TRBV7-9; 10 bases map to TRBD2. CDR3 length: 16 residues. CDR1 is SEHNR, CDR2 FQNEAQ, per germline (reference sequence). The junction had 9 bases not matched to a gene; V was cut back by 6 bases and J by 4 bases. CDR3 nucleotides: TGTGCCAGCAGACCCCGCAGCGGGGGGGCTTACAATGAGCAGTTCTTC. Amino acid sequence: CASRPRSGGAYNEQFF.

The rearrangement links TRBV6-5 to TRBJ1-1; D perhaps matches TRBD1 (5 bases). V lost 0 bases to trimming and J lost 1 base, with 12 bases between them. The CDR3 is 16 residues long. Germline-derived CDR1 and CDR2 are MNHEY and SVGAGI. CDR3 in DNA: TGTGCCAGCAGTTACTCGTCTACAGGCTGGAACACTGAAGCTTTCTTT. The encoded protein is CASSYSSTGWNTEAFF.

This chain uses TRBV19 with TRBJ1-1, with D unclear. V dropped 7 bases and J dropped 5 bases, with 14 bases sitting between them. CDR3 size: 13 residues. Looked up from germline, CDR1 is LNHDA and CDR2 is SQIVND (reference sequence). The CDR3 here is CASTLAGWTEAFF. The CDR3 DNA reads TGTGCCAGTACCCTAGCTGGGTGGACTGAAGCTTTCTTT. The variable domain in full, completed from reference TRBV19 and TRBJ1-1, reads DGGITQSPKYLFRKEGQNVTLSCEQNLNHDAMYWYRQDPGQGLRLIYYSQIVNDFQKGDIAEGYSVSREKKESFPLTVTSAQKNPTAFYLCASTLAGWTEAFFGQGTRLTVV.

This chain connects TRBV4-1 to TRBJ1-1, with a tentative D call TRBD1 (5 bases). Germline V gene data show CDR1 as MGHRA and CDR2 as YSYEKL. V was pared by 0 bases and J by 4 bases, with 12 bases between. The CDR3 spans 15 residues. The CDR3 protein is CASSQDVGPTTEAFF. The CDR3 nucleotides read TGCGCCAGCAGCCAAGATGTGGGGCCGACCACTGAAGCTTTCTTT.

The genes are TRBV27 and TRBJ2-6; D is unresolved. V dropped 0 bases and J dropped 6 bases, with 12 bases sitting between them. The CDR3 has 16 amino acids. Germline assignment: CDR1 MNHEY and CDR2 SMNVEV (reference sequence). Here the CDR3 reads CASSLSVPLLANVLTF. DNA of the CDR3: TGTGCCAGCAGTTTATCGGTCCCACTGTTGGCCAACGTCCTGACTTTC. Full variable domain (rest looked up from reference TRBV27 and TRBJ2-6): EAQVTQNPRYLITVTGKKLTVTCSQNMNHEYMSWYRQDPGLGLRQIYYSMNVEVTDKGDVPEGYKVSRKEKRNFPLILESPSPNQTSLYFCASSLSVPLLANVLTFGAGSRLTVL.

The V gene is TRBV7-6, the J gene TRBJ2-5; D is perhaps TRBD1 or TRBD2 (5 bases each). Judging by the DNA end, TRBJ2-7 fits better; the J call may be wrong. Per the germline V gene, CDR1 is SGHVS and CDR2 is FNYEAQ. The length of the CDR3 is 14 residues. CDR3 sequence: CASSQTGTQYEQYF. In DNA form, the CDR3 reads TGTGCCAGCAGCCAGACCGGGACGCAGTACGAGCAGTACTTC.

The V call is TRBV28, the J call TRBJ1-1; D is undetermined. V lost 8 bases, J lost 7 bases, and 20 bases lay in between. The CDR3 spans 14 residues. Germline V lookup: CDR1 MDHEN, CDR2 SYDVKM. The CDR3 region has the DNA TGTGCCAGCCATAACTTGGGGAGGGAGGGTGAAGCTTTCTTT. It is translated as CASHNLGREGEAFF.

The chain uses TRBV7-2 and TRBJ1-2, with D unclear. Germline V gene sequence: CDR1 SGHTA, CDR2 FQGNSA. The CDR3 spans 16 residues. The germline V and J ends were trimmed by 5 bases and 6 bases, with 22 bases remaining between them. The CDR3 DNA reads TGTGCCAGCAGCCCCGTAGGGCTTGGGCAGACTAATGGCTACACCTTC. Amino acid sequence: CASSPVGLGQTNGYTF.

V and J are TRBV9 and TRBJ2-2; possible D gene TRBD1, 5 bases. The length of the CDR3 is 13 residues. Trimming pared 0 bases from V and 8 bases from J, leaving 8 bases between. Germline V CDR1 and CDR2: SGDLS, YYNGEE. CDR3: CASSVGGQGELFF. CDR3 bases: TGTGCCAGCAGCGTAGGGGGCCAGGGGGAGCTGTTTTTT.

V usage is TRBV13 and J usage is TRBJ2-5; weak D call: TRBD2 (7 bases). V gave up 5 bases and J gave up 1 base, with 20 bases separating them. Germline V gives CDR1 PRHDT, CDR2 FYEKMQ (reference sequence). The CDR3 spans 17 residues. CDR3 loop: CASSSRGVGGPQETQYF. The CDR3 DNA reads as TGTGCCAGCAGCAGCCGCGGGGTGGGGGGGCCCCAAGAGACCCAGTACTTC.

CDR3: CASSQRMGQGGYEQYF. CDR3 in DNA: TGTGCCAGCAGCCAACGAATGGGGCAGGGAGGTTACGAGCAGTACTTC. The chain employs TRBV21-1 and TRBJ2-5; the DNA was not compared with TRBD2, the D call given in the table. The J call may be faulty, since TRBJ2-7 better matches the DNA end. TRBV21-1 is deemed a pseudogene. This CDR3 is 16 amino acids long.

The count of this clone is one. The J gene is TRBJ1-6, the V gene TRBV27; D remains unclear. V lost 3 bases and J 7 bases, leaving 10 bases between the germline ends. Germline lookup yields CDR1 MNHEY and CDR2 SMNVEV (reference sequence). This CDR3 is built from 14 residues. The CDR3 protein is CASSFNEFNSPLHF. CDR3 in DNA: TGTGCCAGCAGTTTTAACGAGTTCAATTCACCCCTCCACTTT.

This rearrangement joins TRBV19 to TRBJ2-1; tentatively, D is TRBD1 or TRBD2 (6 bases each). This CDR3 is 13 amino acids long. Germline-derived CDR1 and CDR2 are LNHDA and SQIVND (reference sequence). V was pared by 6 bases and J by 6 bases, with 12 bases between. CDR3 region: CASRVGGSNEQFF. The CDR3 coding sequence is TGTGCCAGTAGAGTAGGGGGGTCCAATGAGCAGTTCTTC.